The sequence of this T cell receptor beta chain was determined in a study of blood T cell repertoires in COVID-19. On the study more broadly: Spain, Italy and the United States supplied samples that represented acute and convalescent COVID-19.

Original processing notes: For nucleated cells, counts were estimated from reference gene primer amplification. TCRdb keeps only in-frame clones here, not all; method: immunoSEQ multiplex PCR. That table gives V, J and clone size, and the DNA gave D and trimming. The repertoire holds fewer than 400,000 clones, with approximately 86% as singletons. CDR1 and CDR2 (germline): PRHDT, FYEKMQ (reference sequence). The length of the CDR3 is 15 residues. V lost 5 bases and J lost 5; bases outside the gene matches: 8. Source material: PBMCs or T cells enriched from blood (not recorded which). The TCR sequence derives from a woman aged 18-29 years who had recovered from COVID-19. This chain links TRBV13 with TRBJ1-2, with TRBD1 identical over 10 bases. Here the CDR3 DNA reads TGTGCCAGCAGCGATGGACAGGGGGGGAGGTATGGCTACACCTTC. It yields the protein CASSDGQGGRYGYTF.